This T cell receptor (beta chain) originates from a study of vaccination effects on CD4 cells after COVID-19 (dated by TCRdb to about 2022). Background on the whole study: Each participant received two doses of an mRNA SARS-CoV-2 vaccine, either BNT162b2 or mRNA-1273. In both COVID-19 convalescent patients and infection-naive vaccine recipients, the study compared SARS-CoV-2 spike-specific CD4+ TCR repertoires from before mRNA vaccination with those from after it. Altogether, about 10 COVID-19 convalescent patients and several SARS-CoV-2-naive healthy vaccine recipients made up the full study. In the study, cultures from other donors were sequenced using the Oncomine TCR Beta short-read assay on an Illumina iSeq 100.

Libraries were constructed by the immunoSEQ multiplex PCR assay. DNA from the CD4+ T cells that had been cultured and isolated underwent TCR beta CDR3 sequencing. The study's processing was this. The analysis removed non-productive TCR sequences, trimmed reads to the CDR3 region, and retained only CDR3s that were 7 or more amino acids long. The MANAFEST web app was used to pick out antigen-specific clonotypes by comparing their expansion in peptide wells with that in reference cultures. Positive clones required FDR<0.05 expansion versus reference and all other wells, odds ratio above 5, and frequency above 0.1% in two replicate wells. Clonotypes significantly expanded in SARS-CoV-2 spike wells and in at least one common cold coronavirus spike condition were defined as cross-reactive. Levenshtein distance calculated with the stringdist R package was used to assess CDR3 similarity, and unrooted trees were constructed with ape in R 3.6.1. The immuneACCESS repertoire file appears here via TCRdb, limited to in-frame rearrangements. These files lack a portion of the clones; in checked studies, under half of the deficit traces to unresolved V genes, and the cause of the others is not known. Clone size and the V and J calls come from that table; the DNA yielded D and trimming. The sample table contains tens of thousands of clones; only one count was recorded for approximately 74% of them. Of the sample, approximately 2% is held by the ten largest clones.

In the ViraFEST assay, PBMC were stimulated with viral peptide pools, and antigen-specific CD4+ T cell clonotypes were then identified by expansion using TCR sequencing. After approximately eleven days of culture, CD4+ T cells were isolated with the EasySep CD4+ T cell isolation kit. Negative nucleocapsid antibody results before and after vaccination confirmed that the healthy vaccine recipients had no prior SARS-CoV-2 infection. Some 2 million PBMC per well were cultured with 9 to 10 ug/ml peptides in IMDM containing 5% human AB serum, roughly 9.5 IU/ml IL-2 and gentamicin. Half of the culture medium was replaced with fresh IL-2-containing medium on days 3 and 7. Unless noted otherwise, every peptide stimulation condition was cultured in triplicate wells. PBMC were separated from whole blood using Ficoll-Paque Plus gradient centrifugation and were then either cryopreserved at -140C or used fresh. Overlapping peptide pools spanned the spike proteins of SARS-CoV-2 and the common cold coronaviruses HCoV-NL63, HCoV-OC43 and HCoV-229E. The QIAamp micro DNA kit was used to extract genomic DNA from the cultured CD4+ T cells.

Between the V and J ends, shortened by 7 bases and 1 base respectively, the junction contains 10 bases. The germline V gene sets CDR1 to SNHLY and CDR2 to FYNNEI. Its CDR3 holds 13 amino acids, cysteine through phenylalanine. The retained sequence is limited to the CDR3, 39 bases, with the frame set at the first base. Results and caveats for the whole study, not just this receptor: At late post-vaccination timepoints, both infection-induced and vaccine-induced clones showed marked clonal contraction, consistent with waning T cell responses. In healthy vaccine recipients, vaccine-induced clones were almost all SARS-CoV-2 mono-reactive, with only 1 of 255 cross-reactive with common cold coronaviruses. Limitations of the study were the small number of convalescent patients and the absence of early post-infection timepoints.

Points on this clone: Its antigen is unknown. Base qualities are missing; no much larger clone stands one base away.

The specimen comprised CD4+ T cells from PBMCs cultured with HCoV-229E spike peptides, sampled before COVID-19 vaccination. In light of the paper, this sample's cell subset or site label describes: HCoV-229E spike overlapping peptide pool stimulation. The chain uses TRBV2 and TRBJ1-2, and possibly TRBD1, on 6 matching bases. The receptor was isolated from a human donor who received a COVID-19 vaccine. The DNA is as follows: TGTGCCAGCAAACCGGACAGTAACTATGGCTACACCTTC. Translated, it reads CASKPDSNYGYTF.